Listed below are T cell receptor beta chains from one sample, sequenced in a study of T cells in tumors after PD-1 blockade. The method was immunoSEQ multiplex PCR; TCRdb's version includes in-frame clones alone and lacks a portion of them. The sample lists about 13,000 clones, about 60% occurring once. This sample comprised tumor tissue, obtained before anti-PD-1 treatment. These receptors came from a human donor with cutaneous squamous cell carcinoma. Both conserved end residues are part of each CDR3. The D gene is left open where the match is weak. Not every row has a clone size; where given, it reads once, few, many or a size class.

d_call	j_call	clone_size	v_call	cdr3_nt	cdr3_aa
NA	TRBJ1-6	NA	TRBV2	TGTGCCAGCAGCAAAACAGGGAACTATAATTCACCCCTCCACTTT	CASSKTGNYNSPLHF
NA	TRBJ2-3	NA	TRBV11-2	TGTGCCAGCAGCTTTTCAGCAGGCACAGATACGCAGTATTTT	CASSFSAGTDTQYF
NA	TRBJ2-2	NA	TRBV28	TGTGCCAGCAAGGGGACAGCGGGGACCGGGGAGCTGTTTTTT	CASKGTAGTGELFF
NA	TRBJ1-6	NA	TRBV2	TGTGCCAGACGGGACGTAAATTCACCCCTCCACTTT	CARRDVNSPLHF
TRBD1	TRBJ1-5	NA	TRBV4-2	TGTGCCAGCAGAGCATTGGGGCAGGGGGCGTCCGGTAGCAATCAGCCCCAGCATTTT	CASRALGQGASGSNQPQHF
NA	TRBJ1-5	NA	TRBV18	TGTGCCAGCTCACGGGACAAATACAATCAGCCCCAGCATTTT	CASSRDKYNQPQHF
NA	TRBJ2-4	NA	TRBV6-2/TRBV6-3	TGTGCCAGCAGCGACGGGGGACAGTACAAAAACATTCAGTACTTC	CASSDGGQYKNIQYF
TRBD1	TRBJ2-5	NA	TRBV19	TGTGCCAGTAGTAGACAGGGGAAGGCGGAGACCCAGTACTTC	CASSRQGKAETQYF
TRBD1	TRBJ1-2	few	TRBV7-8	TGTGCCAGCAGCTTAGCGGGACAGTTCTATGGCTACACCTTC	CASSLAGQFYGYTF
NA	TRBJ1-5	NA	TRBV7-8	TGTGCCAGCAGCTCTCTCGGGGCCTCAGAGCCCCAGCATTTT	CASSSLGASEPQHF
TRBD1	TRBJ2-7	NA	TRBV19	TGTGCCAGTAGAGCCGGGACAGGGGGCTCCCACGAGCAGTACTTC	CASRAGTGGSHEQYF
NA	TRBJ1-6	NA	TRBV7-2	TGTGCCAGCAGCTTATCTAGGACAGAGAAGAATTCACCCCTCCACTTT	CASSLSRTEKNSPLHF
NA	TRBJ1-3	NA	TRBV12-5	TGTGCTAGTGCCCCGTCGGGAGGGTCCTCTGGAAACACCATATATTTT	CASAPSGGSSGNTIYF
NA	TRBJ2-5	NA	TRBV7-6	TGTGCCAGCAGCTTCGGGCACCAAGAGACCCAGTACTTC	CASSFGHQETQYF
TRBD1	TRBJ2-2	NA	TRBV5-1	TGCGCCAGCAGCTCTGGGACAGGCGACACCGGGGAGCTGTTTTTT	CASSSGTGDTGELFF
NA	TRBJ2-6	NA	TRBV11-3	TGTGCCAGCAGCTTTGGCACTGGATCTGGGGCCAACGTCCTGACTTTC	CASSFGTGSGANVLTF
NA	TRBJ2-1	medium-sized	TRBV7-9	TGTGCCAGCAGCTTCGCTCTCCACGGAGATGAGCAGTTCTTC	CASSFALHGDEQFF
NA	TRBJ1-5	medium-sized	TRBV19	TGTGCCAGTAGTATGTGGTTGAGCGTCAATCAGCCCCAGCATTTT	CASSMWLSVNQPQHF
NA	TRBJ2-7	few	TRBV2	TGTGCCAGCAGTGTCACCAGGTACGAGCAGTACTTC	CASSVTRYEQYF
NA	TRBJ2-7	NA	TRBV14	TGTGCCAGCAGCCAAGGTTTTCCCGCTACCTACGAGCAGTACTTC	CASSQGFPATYEQYF
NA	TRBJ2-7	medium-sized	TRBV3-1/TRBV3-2	TGTGCCAGCAGCCAAGAATACGGATCCTACGAGCAGTACTTC	CASSQEYGSYEQYF
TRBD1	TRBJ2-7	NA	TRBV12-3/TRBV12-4	TGTGCCAGCAGGACAGGGTTCCACGAGCAGTACTTC	CASRTGFHEQYF
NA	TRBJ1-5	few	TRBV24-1	TGTGCCACCAGTGATGATGGCAGTAGCAATCAGCCCCAGCATTTT	CATSDDGSSNQPQHF
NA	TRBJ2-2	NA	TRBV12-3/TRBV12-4	TGTGCCAGCAGGCTAAAGTCGGCCGGGGAGCTGTTTTTT	CASRLKSAGELFF
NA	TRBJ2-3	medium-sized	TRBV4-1	TGCGCCAGCAGCCATGAGGGACATACCACAGATACGCAGTATTTT	CASSHEGHTTDTQYF
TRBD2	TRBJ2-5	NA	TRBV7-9	TGTGCCAGCAGCTGGACTAGCGGGGGGCGGGATACCCAGTACTTC	CASSWTSGGRDTQYF
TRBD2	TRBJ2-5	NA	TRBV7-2	TGTGCCAGCAGCTTAGCGTCAGGCGGGGGGAGCCAAGAGACCCAGTACTTC	CASSLASGGGSQETQYF
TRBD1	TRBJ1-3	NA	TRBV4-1	TGCGCCAGCAGCCAAGATATAAGGGGGCGGGAGGGAAACACCATATATTTT	CASSQDIRGREGNTIYF
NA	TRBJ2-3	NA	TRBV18	TGTGCCAGCTCACCCTACACGACGTCGCCAGGGGATACGCAGTATTTT	CASSPYTTSPGDTQYF
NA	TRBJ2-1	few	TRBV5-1	TGCGCCAGCAGCTTGGTGGGGAGCTCCTACAATGAGCAGTTCTTC	CASSLVGSSYNEQFF
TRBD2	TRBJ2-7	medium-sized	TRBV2	TGTGCCAACCGTGGACTAGCGGGTCTGAGCTCCTACGAGCAGTACTTC	CANRGLAGLSSYEQYF
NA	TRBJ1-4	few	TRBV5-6	TGTGCCAGCAGCTTGGGCGGGACGTGGGGCGAAAAACTGTTTTTT	CASSLGGTWGEKLFF
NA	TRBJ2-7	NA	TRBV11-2	TGTGCCAGCAGCTTAGAATTGGCAGGCGGCTACGAGCAGTACTTC	CASSLELAGGYEQYF
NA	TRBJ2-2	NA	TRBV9	TGTGCCAGCCGGCCGAACACCGGGGAGCTGTTTTTT	CASRPNTGELFF
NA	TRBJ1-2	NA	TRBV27	TGTGCCAGCAGCCGGGAGGGCTACTATGGCTACACCTTC	CASSREGYYGYTF
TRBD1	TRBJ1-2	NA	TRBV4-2	TGTGCCAGCAGCCAATTAGGACAGGGGGAAGGGGGCTACACCTTC	CASSQLGQGEGGYTF
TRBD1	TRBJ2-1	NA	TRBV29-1	TGCAGCGCGGGACAGCCCTACAATGAGCAGTTCTTC	CSAGQPYNEQFF
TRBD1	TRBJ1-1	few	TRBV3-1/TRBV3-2	TGTGCCAGCAGCCAATGGATTGCAGGGGGCTACATGAACACTGAAGCTTTCTTT	CASSQWIAGGYMNTEAFF
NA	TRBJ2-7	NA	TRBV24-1	TGTGCCACCAGTGATCCCGGCGACACTTACTACGAGCAGTACTTC	CATSDPGDTYYEQYF
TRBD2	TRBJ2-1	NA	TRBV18	TGTGCCAGCTCACTAACCCTGCGGGGGGTCTACAATGAGCAGTTCTTC	CASSLTLRGVYNEQFF
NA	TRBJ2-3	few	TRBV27	TGTGCCAGCAGTTTGATCGGGGATACGCAGTATTTT	CASSLIGDTQYF
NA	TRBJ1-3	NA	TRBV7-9	TGTGCCAGCAGCCTCGGGGGAAACACCATATATTTT	CASSLGGNTIYF
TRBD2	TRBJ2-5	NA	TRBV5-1	TGCGCCAGCAGCAGACTAGCTGAAGAGACCCAGTACTTC	CASSRLAEETQYF
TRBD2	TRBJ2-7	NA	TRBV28	TGTGCCAGCACCTCTAGGGCTAGCGGGCTCAGAGACTACGAGCAGTACTTC	CASTSRASGLRDYEQYF
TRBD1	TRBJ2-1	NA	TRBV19	TGTGCCAGTAGTATTGGACAGGGGATAGGTAATGAGCAGTTCTTC	CASSIGQGIGNEQFF